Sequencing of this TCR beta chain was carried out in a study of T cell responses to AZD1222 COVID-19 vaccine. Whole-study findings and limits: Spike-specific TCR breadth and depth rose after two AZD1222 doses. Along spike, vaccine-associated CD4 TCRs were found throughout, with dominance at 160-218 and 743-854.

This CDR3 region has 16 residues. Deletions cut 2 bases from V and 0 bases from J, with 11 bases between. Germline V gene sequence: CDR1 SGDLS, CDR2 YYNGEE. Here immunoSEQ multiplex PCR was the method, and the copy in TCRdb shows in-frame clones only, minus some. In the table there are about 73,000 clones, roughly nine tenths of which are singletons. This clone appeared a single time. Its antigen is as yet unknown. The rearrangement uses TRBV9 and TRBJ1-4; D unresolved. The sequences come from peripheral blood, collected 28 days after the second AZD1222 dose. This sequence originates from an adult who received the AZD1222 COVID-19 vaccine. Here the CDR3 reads CASSVGLHPTNEKLFF. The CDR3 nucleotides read TGTGCCAGCAGCGTGGGCCTCCATCCAACTAATGAAAAACTGTTTTTT.